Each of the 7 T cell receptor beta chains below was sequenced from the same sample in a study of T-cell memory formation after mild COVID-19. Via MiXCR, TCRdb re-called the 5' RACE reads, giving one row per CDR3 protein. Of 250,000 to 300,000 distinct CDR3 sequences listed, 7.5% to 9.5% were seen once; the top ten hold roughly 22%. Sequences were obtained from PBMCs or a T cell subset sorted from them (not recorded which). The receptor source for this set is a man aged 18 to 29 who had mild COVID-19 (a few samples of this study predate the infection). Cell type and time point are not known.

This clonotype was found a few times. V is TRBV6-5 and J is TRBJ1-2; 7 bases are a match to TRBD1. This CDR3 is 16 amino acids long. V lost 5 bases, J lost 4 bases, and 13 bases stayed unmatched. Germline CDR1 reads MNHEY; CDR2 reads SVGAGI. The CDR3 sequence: CASSRQGKSSSYGYTF. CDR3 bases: TGTGCCAGCAGTAGACAGGGAAAATCATCTTCCTATGGCTACACCTTC.

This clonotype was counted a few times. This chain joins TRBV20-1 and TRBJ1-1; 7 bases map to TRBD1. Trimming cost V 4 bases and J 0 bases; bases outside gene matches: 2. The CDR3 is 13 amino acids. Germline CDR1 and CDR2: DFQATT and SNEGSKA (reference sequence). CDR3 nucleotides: TGCAGTGCTACCGGGACAGTGAACACTGAAGCTTTCTTT. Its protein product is CSATGTVNTEAFF.

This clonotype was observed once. The CDR3 region is CASRRQGTGELFF. CDR3 coding DNA: TGTGCCAGCAGACGACAGGGGACCGGGGAGCTGTTTTTT. V and J are TRBV12-3 or TRBV12-4 and TRBJ2-2; TRBD1 matches at 8 bases. Germline trimming cut 6 bases from V and 5 bases from J; bases unmatched to any gene: 2. This CDR3 contains 13 residues.

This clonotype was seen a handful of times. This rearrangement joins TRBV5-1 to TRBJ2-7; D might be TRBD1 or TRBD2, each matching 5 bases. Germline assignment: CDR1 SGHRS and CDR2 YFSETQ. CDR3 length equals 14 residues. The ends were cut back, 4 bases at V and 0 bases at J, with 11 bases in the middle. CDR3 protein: CASSLSGSSYEQYV. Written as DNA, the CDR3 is TGCGCCAGCAGCCTATCAGGGAGCTCCTACGAGCAGTACGTC.

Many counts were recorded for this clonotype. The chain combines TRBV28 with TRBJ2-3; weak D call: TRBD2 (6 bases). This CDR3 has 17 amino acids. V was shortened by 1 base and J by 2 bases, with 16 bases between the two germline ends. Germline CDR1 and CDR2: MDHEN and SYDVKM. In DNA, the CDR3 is TGTGCCAGCAGTTTATTAGCAGCGGGTCAGGCCACAGATACGCAGTATTTT. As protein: CASSLLAAGQATDTQYF.

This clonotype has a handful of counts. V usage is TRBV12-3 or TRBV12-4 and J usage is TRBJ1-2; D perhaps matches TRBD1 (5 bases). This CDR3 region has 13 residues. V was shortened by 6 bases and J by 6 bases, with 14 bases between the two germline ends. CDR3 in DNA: TGTGCCAGCAGCTGGGGGAGCCTGGATGGCTACACCTTC. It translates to CASSWGSLDGYTF.

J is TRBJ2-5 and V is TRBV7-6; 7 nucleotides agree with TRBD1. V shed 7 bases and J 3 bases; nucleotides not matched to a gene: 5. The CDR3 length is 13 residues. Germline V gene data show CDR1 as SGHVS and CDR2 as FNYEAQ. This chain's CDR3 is CASTRQGKETQYF. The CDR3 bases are TGTGCCAGCACCCGACAGGGAAAAGAGACCCAGTACTTC.